This T cell receptor beta chain is from a study of response to subunit inactivated influenza vaccine. Overall study findings and caveats: The authors suggested that few new T cells are recruited per seasonal influenza vaccination.

This clonotype has a handful of counts. Its target is unknown. MiXCR, run by TCRdb on the RT-PCR reads, gives a single entry per CDR3 protein. Of about 180,000 distinct CDR3 sequences in the sample, about a tenth are singletons; the top ten hold roughly a tenth. CDR3 length: 14 amino acids. Germline V gene sequence: CDR1 SGHTA, CDR2 FQGNSA. The junction had 3 bases not matched to a gene; V was cut back by 3 bases and J by 3 bases. The sequencing used non-naive T cells sorted from PBMCs, collected on the day of vaccination. V usage is TRBV7-2 and J usage is TRBJ2-7; 9 nucleotides line up with TRBD2. The receptor comes from a man aged 45-60 years who received an inactivated influenza vaccine. Here the CDR3 DNA reads TGTGCCAGCAGCTTGACTAGCGGACTCTACGAGCAGTACTTC. It encodes CASSLTSGLYEQYF.